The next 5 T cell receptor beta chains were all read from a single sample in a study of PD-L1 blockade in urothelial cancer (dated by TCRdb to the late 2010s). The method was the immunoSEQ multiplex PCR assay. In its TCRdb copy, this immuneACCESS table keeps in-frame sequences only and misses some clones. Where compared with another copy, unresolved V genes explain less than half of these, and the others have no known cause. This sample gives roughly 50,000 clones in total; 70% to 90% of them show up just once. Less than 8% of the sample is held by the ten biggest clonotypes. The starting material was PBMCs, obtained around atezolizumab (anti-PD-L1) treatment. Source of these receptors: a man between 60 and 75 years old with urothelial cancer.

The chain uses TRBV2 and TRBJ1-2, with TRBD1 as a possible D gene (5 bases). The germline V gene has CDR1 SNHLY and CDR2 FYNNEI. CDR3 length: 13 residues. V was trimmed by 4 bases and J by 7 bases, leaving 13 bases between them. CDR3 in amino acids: CASSGHGGVGYTF. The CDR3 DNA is TGTGCCAGCAGTGGGCATGGAGGGGTTGGCTACACCTTC.

This chain's CDR3 is CAWSSSGAKNIQYF. CDR3 DNA sequence: TGTGCCTGGAGTAGCAGCGGAGCCAAAAACATTCAGTACTTC. The chain is built from TRBV30 and TRBJ2-4; D may be TRBD2 (5 bases). This CDR3 has 14 residues. Germline V gene sequence: CDR1 GTSNPN, CDR2 SVGIG (reference sequence). V lost 2 bases to trimming and J lost 0 bases, with 8 bases between them.

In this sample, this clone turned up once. CDR3 DNA sequence: TGTGCCAGCAGTCGATCAGGACAGATCGATACGCAGTATTTT. This encodes CASSRSGQIDTQYF. V is TRBV6-5 and J is TRBJ2-3, with D possibly matching TRBD1 (6 bases). Per germline, CDR1 MNHEY and CDR2 SVGAGI. Trimming pared 5 bases from V and 6 bases from J, leaving 15 bases between. The CDR3 spans 14 residues.

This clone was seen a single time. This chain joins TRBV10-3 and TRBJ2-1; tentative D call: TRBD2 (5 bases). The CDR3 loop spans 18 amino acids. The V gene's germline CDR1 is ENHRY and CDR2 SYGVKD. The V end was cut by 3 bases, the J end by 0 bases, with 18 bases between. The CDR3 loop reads CAISDLKGEVRSYNEQFF. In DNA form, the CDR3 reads TGTGCCATCAGTGATCTGAAGGGAGAGGTACGCTCCTACAATGAGCAGTTCTTC.

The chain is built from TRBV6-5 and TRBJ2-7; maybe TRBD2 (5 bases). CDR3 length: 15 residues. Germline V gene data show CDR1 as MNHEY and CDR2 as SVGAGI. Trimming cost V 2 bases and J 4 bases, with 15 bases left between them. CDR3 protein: CASSYTGSSSYEQYF. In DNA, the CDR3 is TGTGCCAGCAGTTACACGGGAAGTTCATCATACGAGCAGTACTTC.